This TCR beta chain was profiled in a study of cytomegalovirus exposure and HLA in healthy donors. Study-wide results and limits: In an earlier analysis, about 87% or about 30%: the productive usage of most TCR beta V segments.

The PCR had 60 Vbeta and 13 Jbeta primers. Data came from immunoSEQ multiplex PCR; TCRdb stores just in-frame clones and leaves some out. The sample has about 130,000 clones; under 85% are singletons. In the case of this clone: The antigen remains unidentified.

Germline V gene sequence: CDR1 LGHNT, CDR2 FRNRAP. Trimming cost V 5 bases and J 5 bases; bases outside gene matches: 11. This CDR3 region has 15 residues. The TCR sequence derives from a boy between 10 and 17 years old in good health and CMV-seronegative. The sample comprised PBMCs. The genes are TRBV12-5 and TRBJ2-5; 7 bases are shared with TRBD1. The CDR3 sequence is CASGHRTGRTETQYF. The CDR3 bases are TGTGCTAGTGGTCATCGGACAGGAAGGACGGAGACCCAGTACTTC.